The 23 T cell receptor beta chains presented below share a single source sample, sequenced in a study of monozygotic twins with cystic fibrosis. Data came from immunoSEQ multiplex PCR; TCRdb stores just in-frame clones and leaves some out. The sample has under 20,000 clones, around 97% seen once; the top ten hold roughly 1.8%. The sequencing sample was made of blood. These receptors all stem from a woman in her 30s with cystic fibrosis.

This clone was detected only once. V and J are TRBV2 and TRBJ2-3, with D tentatively TRBD1 or TRBD2 (5 bases each). There are 15 residues in the CDR3. With 7 bases removed from V and 1 base from J, the gap between germline ends came to 15 bases. Looked up from germline, CDR1 is SNHLY and CDR2 is FYNNEI. This chain's CDR3 is CASTQMRGGTDTQYF. DNA of the CDR3: TGTGCCAGCACTCAAATGAGGGGTGGCACAGATACGCAGTATTTT.

The chain recombines TRBV6-1 with TRBJ2-6, with D uncertain. CDR3 size: 16 residues. Per the germline V gene, CDR1 is MNHNS and CDR2 is SASEGT. V lost 3 bases and J 0 bases, leaving 9 bases between the germline ends. In DNA, the CDR3 is TGTGCCAGCAGTGAGGCAACTGGCTCTGGGGCCAACGTCCTGACTTTC. Translated: CASSEATGSGANVLTF.

With respect to this clone: Its ends do not fully match the called genes, so a read error is possible. The chain recombines TRBV7-7 with TRBJ2-5; D may match TRBD1 or TRBD2 (5 bases each). Per germline, CDR1 SSHAT and CDR2 FNYEAQ (reference sequence). The length of the CDR3 is 13 residues. As DNA, the CDR3 is TGTGCTAGCAGCCGAGGGGAACTAGAGACCCAGTACTTC. As protein: CASSRGELETQYF.

The chain recombines TRBV11-2 with TRBJ2-7; 7 bases fit TRBD2. This CDR3 region has 14 residues. V lost 5 bases and J lost 3; bases outside the gene matches: 7. The germline CDR1 and CDR2 sequences are SGHAT and FQNNGV. CDR3 amino acids: CASSQRGEYYEQYF. The CDR3 coding sequence is TGTGCCAGCAGCCAACGGGGGGAATACTACGAGCAGTACTTC.

The chain uses TRBV7-2 and TRBJ1-2, with D perhaps TRBD1 (5 bases). This CDR3 region has 16 residues. The V and J ends lost 7 bases and 5 bases respectively, with 23 bases between them. CDR1 is SGHTA and CDR2 is FQGNSA in the germline V gene. The CDR3 reads CASTLVLGTAFYGYTF. The CDR3 DNA reads TGTGCCAGCACTTTAGTTTTAGGGACGGCCTTTTATGGCTACACCTTC.

V gene TRBV5-5 combines with J gene TRBJ2-5; D may match TRBD1 or TRBD2 (5 bases each). Trimming left V 3 bases short and J 8 bases short, with 20 bases between. From germline, CDR1 is SGHKS and CDR2 YYEKEE (reference sequence). The CDR3 has 15 amino acids. The CDR3 coding sequence is TGTGCCAGCAGCTCTACCCCGGGACGCGAGAATACCCAGTACTTC. As protein: CASSSTPGRENTQYF.

The chain recombines TRBV9 with TRBJ2-2; TRBD1 or TRBD2 may be the D gene (5 bases each). Germline-derived CDR1 and CDR2 are SGDLS and YYNGEE. Trimming shortened V by 7 bases and J by 1 base, and 11 bases separated the two germline ends. The CDR3 contains 14 residues. The CDR3 protein is CASGRDGNTGELFF. Here the CDR3 DNA reads TGTGCCAGCGGCCGGGACGGGAACACCGGGGAGCTGTTTTTT.

This clone was seen a single time. This chain uses TRBV5-6 with TRBJ2-1, with D perhaps matching TRBD1 (5 bases). From germline, CDR1 is SGHDT and CDR2 YYEEEE. Trimming shortened V by 0 bases and J by 5 bases, and 9 bases separated the two germline ends. CDR3 size: 14 residues. Here the CDR3 reads CASSLEGVHNEQFF. The CDR3 coding sequence is TGTGCCAGCAGCTTGGAAGGGGTCCACAATGAGCAGTTCTTC.

This chain links TRBV7-2 with TRBJ1-1; maybe TRBD1 (5 bases). V lost 4 bases, J lost 5 bases, and 11 bases lay in between. There are 13 residues in the CDR3. Germline lookup yields CDR1 SGHTA and CDR2 FQGNSA. CDR3 amino acids: CASSSSSGTEAFF. CDR3 DNA: TGTGCCAGCAGCTCAAGTTCAGGGACTGAAGCTTTCTTT.

J is TRBJ1-4 and V is TRBV27; TRBD1 aligns across 7 bases. This CDR3 contains 14 residues. Per the germline V gene, CDR1 is MNHEY and CDR2 is SMNVEV (reference sequence). The V and J ends lost 5 bases and 8 bases, in that order; junction bases with no gene match: 8. CDR3 loop: CASSPQGRNEKLFF. CDR3 nucleotide sequence: TGTGCCAGCAGTCCACAGGGGCGAAACGAAAAACTGTTTTTT.

The V and J genes are TRBV5-1 and TRBJ2-5; D uncertain. V lost 2 bases and J 4 bases, leaving 6 bases between the germline ends. Germline CDR1 SGHRS, CDR2 YFSETQ. The CDR3 consists of 12 residues. The CDR3 protein is CASSLSGETQYF. The CDR3 bases are TGCGCCAGCAGCTTATCAGGAGAGACCCAGTACTTC.

The V and J genes are TRBV9 and TRBJ2-7; D is perhaps TRBD1 or TRBD2 (5 bases each). This CDR3 region has 17 residues. The V end lost 2 bases, the J end lost 2 bases, and 20 bases lay between the germline ends. CDR1 SGDLS and CDR2 YYNGEE come from the germline V gene. The CDR3 reads CASSVGVRGTFAYEQYF. In DNA form, the CDR3 reads TGTGCCAGCAGCGTGGGGGTGAGGGGAACCTTTGCCTACGAGCAGTACTTC.

The J gene is TRBJ1-5, the V gene TRBV7-2, with D possibly being TRBD1 (6 bases). The length of the CDR3 is 14 residues. The germline V gene encodes CDR1 SGHTA and CDR2 FQGNSA. V was cut by 3 bases and J by 1 base, with 7 bases left in between. The CDR3: CASSFGQSNQPQHF. DNA for the CDR3: TGTGCCAGCAGCTTTGGACAGAGCAATCAGCCCCAGCATTTT. The whole variable domain, filled in from reference TRBV7-2 and TRBJ1-5, reads GAGVSQSPSNKVTEKGKDVELRCDPISGHTALYWYRQSLGQGLEFLIYFQGNSAPDKSGLPSDRFSAERTGGSVSTLTIQRTQQEDSAVYLCASSFGQSNQPQHFGDGTRLSIL.

This clone was picked up a small number of times. The CDR3 DNA reads as TGTGCCAGCACCCGCTCTGACTCCTTCAATCAGCCCCAGCATTTT. This encodes CASTRSDSFNQPQHF. The genes are TRBV6-1 and TRBJ1-5; D gene uncertain. Germline V gene sequence: CDR1 MNHNS, CDR2 SASEGT. V lost 7 bases, J lost 3 bases, and 16 bases lay in between. The CDR3 has 15 residues.

The J gene is TRBJ1-5, the V gene TRBV27, with D possibly TRBD1 on 6 matching bases. The germline V and J ends were trimmed by 5 bases and 2 bases, with 19 bases remaining between them. The length of the CDR3 is 17 residues. The V gene's germline CDR1 is MNHEY and CDR2 SMNVEV (reference sequence). The CDR3 coding sequence is TGTGCCAGCAGTCCGCTTTTGGGACATTCGGGCAATCAGCCCCAGCATTTT. Its translation is CASSPLLGHSGNQPQHF.

The chain has TRBV25-1 and TRBJ2-7; tentatively, D is TRBD1 or TRBD2 (7 bases each). Trimming took 8 bases from V and 3 from J, leaving 14 bases between them. The CDR3 runs to 13 residues. Per the germline V gene, CDR1 is MGHDK and CDR2 is SYGVNS. The CDR3 bases are TGTGCCAGCGCTACAGGGGAGGGCTACGAGCAGTACTTC. This sequence encodes CASATGEGYEQYF.

V gene TRBV4-1 combines with J gene TRBJ2-4; D ambiguous. CDR1 is MGHRA and CDR2 is YSYEKL in the germline V gene. There are 15 residues in the CDR3. V lost 2 bases and J 3 bases, leaving 11 bases between the germline ends. The chain's CDR3 is CASSQSQLGKNIQYF. DNA of the CDR3: TGCGCCAGCAGCCAATCCCAATTAGGCAAAAACATTCAGTACTTC.

This clone was observed once. The J gene is TRBJ1-6, the V gene TRBV5-4, with D possibly matching TRBD1 (5 bases). CDR1 is SGHNT, CDR2 YYREEE, per germline (reference sequence). The V and J ends lost 4 bases and 10 bases respectively, with 12 bases between them. The CDR3 has 13 residues. The CDR3 region has the DNA TGTGCCAGCAGCACGACAGTCGGATCACCCCTCCACTTT. This codes for CASSTTVGSPLHF.

V gene TRBV5-1 combines with J gene TRBJ2-7; 7 bases fit TRBD2. The CDR3 sequence is 14 residues long. The V segment lost 6 bases and the J segment 2 bases; nucleotides outside the gene matches: 8. Germline V gene sequence: CDR1 SGHRS, CDR2 YFSETQ. CDR3 sequence reads: CASTPGGLTYEQYF. CDR3 nucleotide sequence: TGCGCCAGCACCCCGGGGGGACTAACCTACGAGCAGTACTTC.

V and J are TRBV4-1 and TRBJ1-5; D remains unclear. Trimming stripped 1 base from V and 2 bases from J, with 9 bases between. In germline, CDR1 is MGHRA, CDR2 YSYEKL. The CDR3 is made up of 15 amino acids. The CDR3 spells CASSQVEDGNQPQHF. The CDR3 DNA reads TGCGCCAGCAGCCAAGTTGAGGATGGCAATCAGCCCCAGCATTTT.

This sequence joins TRBV5-1 and TRBJ2-1; D may be TRBD1 (6 bases). CDR3 length equals 15 residues. Trimming cost V 2 bases and J 3 bases, with 12 bases left between them. Germline CDR1 and CDR2: SGHRS and YFSETQ. The CDR3 DNA sequence: TGCGCCAGCAGCTTTGGACAGAGTCTCTACAATGAGCAGTTCTTC. Amino acid sequence: CASSFGQSLYNEQFF.

The gene calls are TRBV10-3 and TRBJ2-1, with a tentative D call TRBD2 (5 bases). The V end lost 11 bases, the J end lost 8 bases, and 16 bases lay between the germline ends. Germline lookup yields CDR1 ENHRY and CDR2 SYGVKD. This CDR3 has 12 amino acids. The CDR3, as DNA: TGTGCCGCGCAAAGCGGTTTCTATGAGCAGTTCTTC. It is translated as CAAQSGFYEQFF.

This chain connects TRBV5-1 to TRBJ1-1, with D tentatively TRBD1 (6 bases). Germline CDR1 reads SGHRS; CDR2 reads YFSETQ. Deletions cut 5 bases from V and 3 bases from J, with 14 bases between. The CDR3 is 14 amino acids. The CDR3 DNA is TGCGCCAGCAGTTCCCCCAGGGGAGACACTGAAGCTTTCTTT. As protein: CASSSPRGDTEAFF.